The present T cell receptor beta chain was sequenced within a study of technical replicates of blood from several donors. Some clones are missing from TCRdb's copy, which holds only in-frame ones; the method was immunoSEQ multiplex PCR. The data hold approximately 59,000 clones, with around 86% observed a single time. Trimming cost V 0 bases and J 5 bases, with 8 bases left between them. Germline V gene lookup returns CDR1 SGHDT and CDR2 YYEEEE. The CDR3 covers 14 residues. What was sequenced was PBMCs. This TCR was sampled from a human donor in good health. Some clones in this sample may be carry-over from other donors' samples. The chain joins TRBV5-6 to TRBJ2-2, with D perhaps matching TRBD1 (6 bases). DNA of the CDR3: TGTGCCAGCAGCTTGGGACAGGCAACCGGGGAGCTGTTTTTT. Its protein product is CASSLGQATGELFF. Drawing the rest from reference TRBV5-6 and TRBJ2-2, the complete variable domain is DAGVTQSPTHLIKTRGQQVTLRCSPKSGHDTVSWYQQALGQGPQFIFQYYEEEERQRGNFPDRFSGHQFPNYSSELNVNALLLGDSALYLCASSLGQATGELFFGEGSRLTVL.